This is a list of T cell receptor beta chains from one sample in a study of cytomegalovirus exposure and HLA in healthy donors. Assay used: immunoSEQ multiplex PCR; TCRdb lists only in-frame clones, some missing. The sample consists of more than 110,000 clones, approximately 73% of them appearing once. The sample consisted of PBMCs. The receptor set was obtained from a human donor in good health. CDR3s include the opening cysteine and the closing phenylalanine or tryptophan. Fields, in order: clone size, V gene, CDR3 protein. Rows may omit the clone size; those that give it use once, few, many or a size class.

clone_size: -
v_call: TRBV2
cdr3_aa: CASRLGQGPDEQYF

clone_size: -
v_call: TRBV12-5
cdr3_aa: CASGLVGFAQGTNTEAFF

clone_size: -
v_call: TRBV6-5
cdr3_aa: CASSRTGVSYGYTF

clone_size: -
v_call: TRBV2
cdr3_aa: CASTRQAYNEQFF

clone_size: once
v_call: TRBV25-1
cdr3_aa: CASSVWTGGSYNEQFF

clone_size: -
v_call: TRBV6-1
cdr3_aa: CASSEPGRGNEQFF

clone_size: few
v_call: TRBV5-1
cdr3_aa: CASSLEGHRNTGELFF

clone_size: once
v_call: TRBV25-1
cdr3_aa: CASSDLTGQGQYNEQFF

clone_size: -
v_call: TRBV4-1
cdr3_aa: CASSQGRGQGVTEAFF

clone_size: -
v_call: TRBV28
cdr3_aa: CASSLRGGIGYEQYF

clone_size: -
v_call: TRBV10-3
cdr3_aa: CATAGLAGGNEQFF

clone_size: -
v_call: TRBV7-3
cdr3_aa: CASSLTSGRDEQFF

clone_size: -
v_call: TRBV6-1
cdr3_aa: CASSELNRGNGYTF

clone_size: -
v_call: TRBV11-2
cdr3_aa: CASSLSLETQYF

clone_size: -
v_call: TRBV23-1
cdr3_aa: CASSPWTGKVAREQYF

clone_size: -
v_call: TRBV7-9
cdr3_aa: CASSSGISTDTQYF

clone_size: -
v_call: TRBV28
cdr3_aa: CASSFPQGLRNQPQHF

clone_size: few
v_call: TRBV29-1
cdr3_aa: CSVEDWEGETQYF

clone_size: -
v_call: TRBV28
cdr3_aa: CASTTPGTAREQYF

clone_size: -
v_call: TRBV9
cdr3_aa: CASSVEQGMAFF

clone_size: -
v_call: TRBV5-1
cdr3_aa: CASSLASRLETQYF

clone_size: -
v_call: TRBV7-8
cdr3_aa: CASSLITQGFEQFF

clone_size: -
v_call: TRBV9
cdr3_aa: CASSVGTSFYEQYF

clone_size: -
v_call: TRBV6-5
cdr3_aa: CASREDSYNEQFF

clone_size: -
v_call: TRBV6-5
cdr3_aa: CASSYGLAGDTQYF

clone_size: -
v_call: TRBV6-5
cdr3_aa: CASSRQRNYEQYF